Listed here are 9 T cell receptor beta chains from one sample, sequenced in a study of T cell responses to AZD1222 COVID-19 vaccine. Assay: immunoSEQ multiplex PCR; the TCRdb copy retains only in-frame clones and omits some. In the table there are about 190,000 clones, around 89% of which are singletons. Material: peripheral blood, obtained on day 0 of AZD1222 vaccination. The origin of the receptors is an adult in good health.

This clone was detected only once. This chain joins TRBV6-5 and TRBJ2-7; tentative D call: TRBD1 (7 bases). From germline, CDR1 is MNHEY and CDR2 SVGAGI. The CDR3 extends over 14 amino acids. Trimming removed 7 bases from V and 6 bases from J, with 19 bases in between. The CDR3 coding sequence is TGTGCCAGCACCTATCGGCAGGGGGACTCCGAGCAGTACGTC. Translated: CASTYRQGDSEQYV.

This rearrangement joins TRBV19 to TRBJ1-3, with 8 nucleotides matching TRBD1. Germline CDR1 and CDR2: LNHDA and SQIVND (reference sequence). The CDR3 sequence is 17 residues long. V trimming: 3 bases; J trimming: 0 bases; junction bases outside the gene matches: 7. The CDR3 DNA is TGTGCCAGTAGTATCCTGGACAGGGCCAGCTCTGGAAACACCATATATTTT. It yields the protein CASSILDRASSGNTIYF. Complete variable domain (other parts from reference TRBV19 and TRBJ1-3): DGGITQSPKYLFRKEGQNVTLSCEQNLNHDAMYWYRQDPGQGLRLIYYSQIVNDFQKGDIAEGYSVSREKKESFPLTVTSAQKNPTAFYLCASSILDRASSGNTIYFGEGSWLTVV.

CDR3 region: CASSWADRDNEQFF. Written as DNA, the CDR3 is TGTGCCAGCAGCTGGGCCGACAGGGACAATGAGCAGTTCTTC. The V call is TRBV7-9, the J call TRBJ2-1; TRBD1 agrees at 7 bases. CDR3 size: 14 residues. Germline assignment: CDR1 SEHNR and CDR2 FQNEAQ (reference sequence). Losses at the gene ends were 4 bases for V and 5 bases for J; bases not matched to a gene: 5.

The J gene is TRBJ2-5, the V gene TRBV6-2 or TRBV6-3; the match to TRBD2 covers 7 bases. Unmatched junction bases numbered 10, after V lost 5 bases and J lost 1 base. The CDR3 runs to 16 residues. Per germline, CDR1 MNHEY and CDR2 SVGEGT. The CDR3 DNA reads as TGTGCCAGCAGTACCCCCCGGGACTATCCCCAAGAGACCCAGTACTTC. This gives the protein CASSTPRDYPQETQYF.

In DNA form, the CDR3 reads TGTGCCAGCAGCCAAAGGATACACAATGAGCAGTTCTTC. The encoded protein is CASSQRIHNEQFF. J is TRBJ2-1 and V is TRBV4-2; D remains unclear. The germline V gene encodes CDR1 LGHNA and CDR2 YNFKEQ. The germline V and J ends were trimmed by 2 bases and 5 bases, with 7 bases remaining between them. The CDR3 runs 13 residues.

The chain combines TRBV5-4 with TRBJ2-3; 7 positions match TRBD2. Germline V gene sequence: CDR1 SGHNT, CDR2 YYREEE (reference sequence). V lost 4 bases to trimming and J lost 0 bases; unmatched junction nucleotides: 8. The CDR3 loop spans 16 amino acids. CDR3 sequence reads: CASSPGTKSSTDTQYF. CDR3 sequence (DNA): TGTGCCAGCAGCCCCGGGACTAAGTCTAGCACAGATACGCAGTATTTT.

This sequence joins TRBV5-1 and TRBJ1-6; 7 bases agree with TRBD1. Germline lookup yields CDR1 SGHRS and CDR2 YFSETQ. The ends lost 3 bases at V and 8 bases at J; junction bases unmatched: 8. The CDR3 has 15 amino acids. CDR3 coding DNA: TGCGCCAGCAGCTCCGAGACAGGGACAGATTCACCCCTCCACTTT. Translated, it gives CASSSETGTDSPLHF.

In DNA, the CDR3 is TGTGCCAGCAGTGCGCCCGGGGCGAGCTATGGCTACACCTTC. It specifies CASSAPGASYGYTF. V usage is TRBV2 and J usage is TRBJ1-2; TRBD1 is a possible D gene (5 bases). Trimming removed 4 bases from V and 4 bases from J, with 13 bases in between. CDR3 length: 14 residues. Germline assignment: CDR1 SNHLY and CDR2 FYNNEI. Filled out from reference TRBV2 and TRBJ1-2, the complete variable domain reads EPEVTQTPSHQVTQMGQEVILRCVPISNHLYFYWYRQILGQKVEFLVSFYNNEISEKSEIFDDQFSVERPDGSNFTLKIRSTKLEDSAMYFCASSAPGASYGYTFGSGTRLTVV.

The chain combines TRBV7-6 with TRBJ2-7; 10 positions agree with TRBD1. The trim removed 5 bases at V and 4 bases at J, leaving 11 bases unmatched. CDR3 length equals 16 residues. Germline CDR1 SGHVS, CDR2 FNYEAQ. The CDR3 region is CASSPGGTGAIYEQYF. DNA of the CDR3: TGTGCCAGCAGCCCGGGGGGGACAGGGGCCATTTACGAGCAGTACTTC.